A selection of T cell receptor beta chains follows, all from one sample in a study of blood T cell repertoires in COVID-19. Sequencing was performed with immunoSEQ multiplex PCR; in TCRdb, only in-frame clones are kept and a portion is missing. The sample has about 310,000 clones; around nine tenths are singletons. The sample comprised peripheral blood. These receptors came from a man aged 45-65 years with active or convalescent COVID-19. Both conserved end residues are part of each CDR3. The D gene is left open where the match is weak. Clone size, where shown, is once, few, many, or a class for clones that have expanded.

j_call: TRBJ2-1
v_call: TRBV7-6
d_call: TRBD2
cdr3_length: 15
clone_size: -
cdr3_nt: TGTGCCAGCAGCTTAGGACTAGCGGTGTACAATGAGCAGTTCTTC
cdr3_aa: CASSLGLAVYNEQFF

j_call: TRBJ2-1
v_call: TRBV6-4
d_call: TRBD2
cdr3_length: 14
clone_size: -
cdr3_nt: TGTGCCAGCAGCCCGACCGGACTAGCGACCGAGCAGTTCTTC
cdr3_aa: CASSPTGLATEQFF

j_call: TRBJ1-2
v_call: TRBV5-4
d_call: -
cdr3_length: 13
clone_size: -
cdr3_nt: TGTGCCAGCAGCTTTACAGGGACATTTGGCTACACCTTC
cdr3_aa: CASSFTGTFGYTF

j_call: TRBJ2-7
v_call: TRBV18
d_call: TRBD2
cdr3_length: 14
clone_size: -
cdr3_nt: TGTGCCAGCTCACAGGGACTAGAGGTTCGCGAGCAGTACTTC
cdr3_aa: CASSQGLEVREQYF

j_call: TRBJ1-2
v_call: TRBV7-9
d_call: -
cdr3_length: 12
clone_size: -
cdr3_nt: TGTGCCAGCAGCTTAGGGGGAGGTGGCTACACCTTC
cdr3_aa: CASSLGGGGYTF

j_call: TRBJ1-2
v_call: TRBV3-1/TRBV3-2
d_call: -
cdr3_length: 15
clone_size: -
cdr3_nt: TGTGCCAGCAGCCACGAGGGAGGGGGTGTCTATGGCTACACCTTC
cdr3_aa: CASSHEGGGVYGYTF

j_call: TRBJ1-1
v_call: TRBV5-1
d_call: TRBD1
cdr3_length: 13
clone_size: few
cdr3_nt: TGCGCCAGCAGCTTCGGGACAGGGGGCGAAGCTTTCTTT
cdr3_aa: CASSFGTGGEAFF

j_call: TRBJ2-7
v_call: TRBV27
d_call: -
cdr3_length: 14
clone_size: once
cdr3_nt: TGTGCCAGCAGTTTCGGGACTGGCCCCTACGAGCAGTACTTC
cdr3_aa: CASSFGTGPYEQYF

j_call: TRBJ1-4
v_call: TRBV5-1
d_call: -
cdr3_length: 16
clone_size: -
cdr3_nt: TGCGCCAGCAGCTTGGCCTCGTACGGTGCTAATGAAAAACTGTTTTTT
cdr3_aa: CASSLASYGANEKLFF

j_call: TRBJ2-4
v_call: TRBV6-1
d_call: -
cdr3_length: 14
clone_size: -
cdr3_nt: TGTGCCAGCAGTGAAATGACGACAGGTGTCATTCAGTACTTC
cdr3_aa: CASSEMTTGVIQYF

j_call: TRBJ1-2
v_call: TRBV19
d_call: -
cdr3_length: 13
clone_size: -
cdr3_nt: TGTGCCAGTAGTATACACGGGAACTATGGCTACACCTTC
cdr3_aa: CASSIHGNYGYTF

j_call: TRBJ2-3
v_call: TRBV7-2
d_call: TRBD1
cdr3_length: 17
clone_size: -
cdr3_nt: TGTGCCAGCAGCAGTAGGTGGGACAGGGTTGGCACAGATACGCAGTATTTT
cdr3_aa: CASSSRWDRVGTDTQYF

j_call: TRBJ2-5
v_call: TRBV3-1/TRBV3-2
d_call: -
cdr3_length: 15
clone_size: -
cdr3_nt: TGTGCCAGCAGCGCGGGACAGTTGTACCAAGAGACCCAGTACTTC
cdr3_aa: CASSAGQLYQETQYF

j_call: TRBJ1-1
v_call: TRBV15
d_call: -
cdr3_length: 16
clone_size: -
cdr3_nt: TGTGCCACCAGCAGAGGTGGGAGGACGGAGAACACTGAAGCTTTCTTT
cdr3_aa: CATSRGGRTENTEAFF

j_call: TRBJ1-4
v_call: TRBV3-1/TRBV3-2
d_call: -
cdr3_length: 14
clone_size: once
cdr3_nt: TGTGCCAGCAGCCCTGCCGCGGGAGAGGAAAAACTGTTTTTT
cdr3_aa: CASSPAAGEEKLFF

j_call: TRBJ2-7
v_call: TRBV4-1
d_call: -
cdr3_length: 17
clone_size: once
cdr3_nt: TGCGCCAGCAGCCCCCGCTCATCGGGGGACAGACTCTACGAGCAGTACTTC
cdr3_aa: CASSPRSSGDRLYEQYF

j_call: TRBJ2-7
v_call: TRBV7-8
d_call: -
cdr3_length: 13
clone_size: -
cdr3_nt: TGTGCCAGCAGCTTAACCGGGAACTACGAGCAGTACTTC
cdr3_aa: CASSLTGNYEQYF

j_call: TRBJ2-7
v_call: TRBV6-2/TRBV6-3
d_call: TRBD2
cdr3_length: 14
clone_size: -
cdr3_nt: TGTGCCAGCAGTTCCGCTTATAGCGGGGACGAGCAGTACTTC
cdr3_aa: CASSSAYSGDEQYF

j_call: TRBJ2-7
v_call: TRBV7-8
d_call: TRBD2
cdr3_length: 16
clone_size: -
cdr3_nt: TGTGCCAGCAGCTCAGGGACTAGCGGGAGTTCGAACGAGCAGTACTTC
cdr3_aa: CASSSGTSGSSNEQYF

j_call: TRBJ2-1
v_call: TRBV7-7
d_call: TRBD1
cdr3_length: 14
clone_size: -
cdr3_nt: TGTGCTAGCAGCCCCGACAGGGCCTACAATGAGCAGTTCTTC
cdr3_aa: CASSPDRAYNEQFF

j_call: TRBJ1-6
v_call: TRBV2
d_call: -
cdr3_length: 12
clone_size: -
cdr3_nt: TGTGCCTCCATGTGGGGGGGCACACCCCTCCACTTT
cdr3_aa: CASMWGGTPLHF

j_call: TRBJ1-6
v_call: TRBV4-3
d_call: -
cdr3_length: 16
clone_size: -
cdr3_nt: TGCGCCAGCAGCCAAGATCGGGCGGGGGGCATGGCACCCCTCCACTTT
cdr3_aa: CASSQDRAGGMAPLHF

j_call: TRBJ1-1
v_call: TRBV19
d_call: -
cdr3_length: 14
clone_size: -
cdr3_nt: TGTGCCAGTAGTAGGACGCTGGGGGGGACTGAAGCTTTCTTT
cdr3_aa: CASSRTLGGTEAFF

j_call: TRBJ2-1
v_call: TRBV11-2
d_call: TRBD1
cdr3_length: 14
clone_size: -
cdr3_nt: TGTGCCAGCAGCTCCAGGGGGCTGATCAATGAGCAGTTCTTC
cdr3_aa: CASSSRGLINEQFF

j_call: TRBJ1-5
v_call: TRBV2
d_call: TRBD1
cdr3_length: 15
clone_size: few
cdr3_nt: TGTGCCAGCAGGCAGGGGGCGGGTGGCAATCAGCCCCAGCATTTT
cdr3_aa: CASRQGAGGNQPQHF

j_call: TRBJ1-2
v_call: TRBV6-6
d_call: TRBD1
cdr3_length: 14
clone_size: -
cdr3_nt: TGTGCCAGCAGTTACTCGAGGGGGCGCGGGGGCTACACCTTC
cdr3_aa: CASSYSRGRGGYTF

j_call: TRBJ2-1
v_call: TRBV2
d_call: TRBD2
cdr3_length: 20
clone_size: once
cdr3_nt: TGTGCCAGCGCAACCTTAGCCCCGTCTAGCGGGAGGTTTGAATCTGGGGAGCAGTTCTTC
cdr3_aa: CASATLAPSSGRFESGEQFF

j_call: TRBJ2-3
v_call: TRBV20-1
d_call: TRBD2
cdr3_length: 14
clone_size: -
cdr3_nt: TGCAGTGCTAGTAGAAGCGGGGTCACAGATACGCAGTATTTT
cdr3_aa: CSASRSGVTDTQYF

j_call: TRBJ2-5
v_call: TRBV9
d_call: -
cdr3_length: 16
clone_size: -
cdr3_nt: TGTGCCAGCAGCGTCTCGCCTCTAGCCGCCGGAGAGACCCAGTACTTC
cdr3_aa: CASSVSPLAAGETQYF

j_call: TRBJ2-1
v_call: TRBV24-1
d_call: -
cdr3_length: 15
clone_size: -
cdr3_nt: TGTGCCACCAGTGACGCTAGGGGGTTGGACAATGAGCAGTTCTTC
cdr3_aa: CATSDARGLDNEQFF

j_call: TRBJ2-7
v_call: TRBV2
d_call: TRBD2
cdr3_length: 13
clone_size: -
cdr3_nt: TGTGCCAGCAGGGGACTAGCGGGCTACGAGCAGTACTTC
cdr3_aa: CASRGLAGYEQYF

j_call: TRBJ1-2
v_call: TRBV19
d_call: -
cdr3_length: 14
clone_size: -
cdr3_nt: TGTGCCAGTAGTAAGGGCACAGGGCACTATGGCTACACCTTC
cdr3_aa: CASSKGTGHYGYTF

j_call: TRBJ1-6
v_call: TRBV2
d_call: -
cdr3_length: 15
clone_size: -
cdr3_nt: TGTGCCAGCAGGGAAGGCGTCTCCTATAATTCACCCCTCCACTTT
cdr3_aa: CASREGVSYNSPLHF

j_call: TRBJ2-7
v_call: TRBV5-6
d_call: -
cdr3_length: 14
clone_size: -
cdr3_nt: TGTGCCAGCGGTTCCGGCGGGCGGGGCTACGAGCAGTACTTC
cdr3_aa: CASGSGGRGYEQYF

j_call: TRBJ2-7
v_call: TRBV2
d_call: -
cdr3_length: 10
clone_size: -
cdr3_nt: TGTGCCAGCAGTGACTCCGAGCAGTACTTC
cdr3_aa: CASSDSEQYF

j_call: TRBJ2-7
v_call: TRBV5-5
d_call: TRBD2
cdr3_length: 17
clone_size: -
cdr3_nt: TGTGCCAGCAGCTTGGCCCCGAGCGGGAGCAGCTCCTACGAGCAGTACTTC
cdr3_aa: CASSLAPSGSSSYEQYF

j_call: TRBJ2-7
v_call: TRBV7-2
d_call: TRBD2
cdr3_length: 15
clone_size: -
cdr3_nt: TGTGCCAGCAGCTTAGTGCGTGGGGGGGCCTACGAGCAGTACTTC
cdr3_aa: CASSLVRGGAYEQYF

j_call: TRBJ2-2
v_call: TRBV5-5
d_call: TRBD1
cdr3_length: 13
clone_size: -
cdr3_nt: TGTGCCAGCAGGTCGACAGGGGTCGGGGAGCTGTTTTTT
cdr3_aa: CASRSTGVGELFF

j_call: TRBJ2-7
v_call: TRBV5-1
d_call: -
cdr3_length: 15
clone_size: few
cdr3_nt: TGCGCCAGCAGCTTGAGCATTGTCCAGGGCCAGGGGAGGTACTTC
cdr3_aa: CASSLSIVQGQGRYF

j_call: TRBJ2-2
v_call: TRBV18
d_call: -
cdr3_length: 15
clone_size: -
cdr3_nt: TGTGCCAGCTCGGCGACAGCCTCGAACACCGGGGAGCTGTTTTTT
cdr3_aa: CASSATASNTGELFF

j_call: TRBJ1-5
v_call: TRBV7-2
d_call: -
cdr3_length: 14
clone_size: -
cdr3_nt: TGTGCCAGCAGCTCCGGGACAAGGCTACAGCCCCAGCATTTT
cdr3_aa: CASSSGTRLQPQHF

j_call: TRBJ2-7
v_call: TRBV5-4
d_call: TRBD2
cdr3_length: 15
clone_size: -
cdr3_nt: TGTGCCAGCAGCTCCCGACTAGCGGTCACCTACGAGCAGTACTTC
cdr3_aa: CASSSRLAVTYEQYF

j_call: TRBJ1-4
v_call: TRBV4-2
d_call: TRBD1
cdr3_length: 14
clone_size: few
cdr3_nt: TGTGCCAGCAGCCCATGGACAGGGGATGAAAAACTGTTTTTT
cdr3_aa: CASSPWTGDEKLFF

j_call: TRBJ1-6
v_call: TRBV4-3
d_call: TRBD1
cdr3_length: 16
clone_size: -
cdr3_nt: TGCGCCAGCAGTCTGGGGACAGGGCTAGGGAATTCACCCCTCCACTTT
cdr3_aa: CASSLGTGLGNSPLHF

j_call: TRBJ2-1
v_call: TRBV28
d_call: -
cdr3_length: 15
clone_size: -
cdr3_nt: TGTGCCAGCAGTTTAGCTTCTAGCGCCAACAATGAGCAGTTCTTC
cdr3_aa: CASSLASSANNEQFF

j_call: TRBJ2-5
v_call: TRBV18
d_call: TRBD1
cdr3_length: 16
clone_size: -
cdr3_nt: TGTGCCAGCTCACCAGGGGGGAACGACAGGGGAAAGACCCAGTACTTC
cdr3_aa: CASSPGGNDRGKTQYF

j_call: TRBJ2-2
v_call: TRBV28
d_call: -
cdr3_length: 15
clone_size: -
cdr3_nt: TGTGCCAGCAGTTTAAGGGGCGGCGGCACCGGGGAGCTGTTTTTT
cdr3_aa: CASSLRGGGTGELFF

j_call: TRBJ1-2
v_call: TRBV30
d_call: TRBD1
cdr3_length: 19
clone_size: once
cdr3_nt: TGTGCCTGGAGTGATATCCCCACCTTCGTCAGGGGGGCTAACTATGGCTACACCTTC
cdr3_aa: CAWSDIPTFVRGANYGYTF

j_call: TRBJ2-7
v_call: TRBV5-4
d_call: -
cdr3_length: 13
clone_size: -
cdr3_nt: TGTGCCAGCAGCCGACGGGGGTACTACGAGCAGTACTTC
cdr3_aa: CASSRRGYYEQYF

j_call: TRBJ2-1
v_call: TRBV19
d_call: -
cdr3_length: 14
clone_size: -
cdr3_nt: TGTGCCAGTAGAACCCGGGACTTCTACAATGAGCAGTTCTTC
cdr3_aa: CASRTRDFYNEQFF

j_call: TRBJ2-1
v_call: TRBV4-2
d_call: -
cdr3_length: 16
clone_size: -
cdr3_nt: TGTGCCAGCAGCCAAGAAGGGACAAACTCCTACAATGAGCAGTTCTTC
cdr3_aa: CASSQEGTNSYNEQFF

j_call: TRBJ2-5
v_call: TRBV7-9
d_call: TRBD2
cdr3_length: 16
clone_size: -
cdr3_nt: TGTGCCAGCAGCCCGGGACTAGCGGGGGGCCAAGAGACCCAGTACTTC
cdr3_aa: CASSPGLAGGQETQYF